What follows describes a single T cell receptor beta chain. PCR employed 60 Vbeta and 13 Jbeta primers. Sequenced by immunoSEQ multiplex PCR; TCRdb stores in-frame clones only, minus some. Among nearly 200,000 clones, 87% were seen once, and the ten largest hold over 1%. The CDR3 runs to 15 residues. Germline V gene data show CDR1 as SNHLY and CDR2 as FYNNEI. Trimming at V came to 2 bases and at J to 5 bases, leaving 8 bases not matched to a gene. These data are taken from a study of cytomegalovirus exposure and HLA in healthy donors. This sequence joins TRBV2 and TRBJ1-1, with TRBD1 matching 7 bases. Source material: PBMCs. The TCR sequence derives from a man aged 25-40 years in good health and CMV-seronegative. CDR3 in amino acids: CASSEFGRGQTEAFF. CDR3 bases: TGTGCCAGCAGTGAATTCGGCAGGGGACAGACTGAAGCTTTCTTT.